The present TCR beta chain was sequenced within a study of cytomegalovirus exposure and HLA in healthy donors. Study results and limitations: Earlier findings revealed that most TCR beta V segments proved productive either about 87% or about 30% of the time. Beyond CMV serostatus, there was no information to go on about immune exposure.

Of note for this clone: The antigen is undetermined.

PCR amplification relied on 60 Vbeta primers (plus 13 Jbeta primers). TCRdb's table, derived via immunoSEQ multiplex PCR, lists solely in-frame clones and lacks some. The sample records about 44,000 clones, around 90% being singletons. Though nominally healthy at sampling, donors likely had unrecorded immune exposures. Per the germline V gene, CDR1 is MNHEY and CDR2 is SVGAGI. Trimming took 5 bases from V and 4 from J, leaving 14 bases between them. This CDR3 is 14 amino acids long. The origin of this receptor is a woman in her thirties or forties in good health and CMV-seropositive. The specimen sequenced was PBMCs. J is TRBJ1-1 and V is TRBV6-5; D is possibly TRBD1 (5 bases). CDR3 nucleotide sequence: TGTGCCAGCAGTGAAGTGGGGGGGAGCACTGAAGCTTTCTTT. This encodes CASSEVGGSTEAFF.